Each of the 12 T cell receptor beta chains below was sequenced from the same sample in a study of tissue T cells after allogeneic stem cell transplantation. Here immunoSEQ multiplex PCR was the method, and the copy in TCRdb shows in-frame clones only, minus some. The sample holds about 7,300 clones, approximately 80% seen once. The specimen comprised skin, sampled at autopsy. The source of these receptors is a male patient at least 60 years old with steroid-refractory graft-versus-host disease after an allogeneic stem cell transplant. Some T cells could come from the graft donor.

This clone was detected only a few times. The J gene is TRBJ1-3, the V gene TRBV24-1; tentative D call: TRBD1 (5 bases). Germline loops: CDR1 KGHDR, CDR2 SFDVKD. The CDR3 is made up of 14 amino acids. With 3 bases removed from V and 4 bases from J, the gap between germline ends came to 9 bases. This CDR3 is CATSDPGIGNTIYF. CDR3 DNA sequence: TGTGCCACCAGTGATCCAGGGATCGGAAACACCATATATTTT.

The V and J genes are TRBV7-9 and TRBJ1-5; D possibly corresponds to TRBD1 (6 bases). The V gene's germline CDR1 is SEHNR and CDR2 FQNEAQ (reference sequence). Trimming left V 4 bases short and J 1 base short, with 14 bases between. This CDR3 comprises 16 residues. CDR3 sequence: CASSSGPGVSNQPQHF. CDR3 DNA: TGTGCCAGCAGCTCGGGCCCAGGGGTGAGCAATCAGCCCCAGCATTTT.

The V gene is TRBV6-5, the J gene TRBJ1-6, with D unclear. Germline assignment: CDR1 MNHEY and CDR2 SVGAGI. The length of the CDR3 is 14 residues. Deletions cut 0 bases from V and 6 bases from J, with 6 bases between. The CDR3 DNA reads as TGTGCCAGCAGTTACTCCTTGTTTAATTCACCCCTCCACTTT. Protein sequence: CASSYSLFNSPLHF.

This clone turned up a few times. Since no conserved phenylalanine or tryptophan closes the CDR3, a read error is the likely cause. No DNA is shown, since the ends of the CDR3 on it are uncertain; the CDR3 is the one TCRdb lists. The rearrangement joins TRBV12-3 or TRBV12-4 to TRBJ1-1. Including both end residues, the CDR3 is 12 amino acids long. CDR3 amino acids: CASSLAGIQGPD.

V and J are TRBV7-6 and TRBJ2-5, with D perhaps being TRBD1 or TRBD2 (6 bases each). The germline V and J ends were trimmed by 4 bases and 2 bases, with 14 bases remaining between them. CDR1 is SGHVS and CDR2 is FNYEAQ in the germline V gene. The CDR3 is made up of 15 amino acids. CDR3 sequence: CASSYETGAQETQYF. CDR3 sequence (DNA): TGTGCCAGCAGCTATGAGACGGGGGCACAAGAGACCCAGTACTTC.

The chain is built from TRBV2 and TRBJ2-7; the match to TRBD2 covers 7 bases. V shed 8 bases, J shed 1 base, and the junction held 2 bases outside the gene matches. The germline gives CDR1 SNHLY, CDR2 FYNNEI. CDR3 length: 12 amino acids. The CDR3: CASGGGSYEQYF. CDR3 DNA: TGTGCCAGCGGGGGGGGGTCCTACGAGCAGTACTTC.

J is TRBJ1-4 and V is TRBV4-1, with unresolved D. Germline V gene sequence: CDR1 MGHRA, CDR2 YSYEKL. The CDR3 loop spans 17 amino acids. V dropped 1 base and J dropped 5 bases, with 17 bases sitting between them. CDR3 nucleotide sequence: TGCGCCAGCAGCCAAGGTACCGGACTATCGGGGAATGAAAAACTGTTTTTT. It yields the protein CASSQGTGLSGNEKLFF.

The chain links TRBV4-3 to TRBJ2-5; the D call may be TRBD1 or TRBD2 (5 bases each). The CDR3 has 19 residues. Trimming pared 3 bases from V and 4 bases from J, leaving 27 bases between. Germline V lookup: CDR1 LGHNA, CDR2 YSLEER. The CDR3 DNA follows: TGCGCCAGCAGCCAGTTCGGGATCTCGGGACGACCCCCGGGAGAGACCCAGTACTTC. As protein: CASSQFGISGRPPGETQYF.

The genes are TRBV15 and TRBJ1-1; 9 nucleotides align to TRBD1. Germline CDR1 is LNHNV and CDR2 is YYDKDF (reference sequence). CDR3 length: 15 amino acids. V was pared by 5 bases and J by 1 base, with 5 bases of the junction left unmatched. CDR3 in amino acids: CATSSRTGANTEAFF. The CDR3, as DNA: TGTGCCACCAGCTCCAGGACAGGGGCGAACACTGAAGCTTTCTTT.

The chain uses TRBV7-2 and TRBJ2-2; D gene uncertain. The CDR3 consists of 13 residues. Germline CDR1 is SGHTA and CDR2 is FQGNSA. V dropped 3 bases and J dropped 5 bases, with 7 bases sitting between them. In DNA, the CDR3 is TGTGCCAGCAGCTTGGACGGGACCGGGGAGCTGTTTTTT. Its protein is CASSLDGTGELFF.

V usage is TRBV7-5 and J usage is TRBJ1-2; the DNA was not compared with TRBD1, the D call given in the table. TRBV7-5 is a known pseudogene. The CDR3 covers 16 residues. CDR3 sequence reads: CVRSLVGYSLYYGYTF. CDR3 DNA: TGTGTCAGAAGCTTAGTAGGTTACAGTCTCTACTATGGCTACACCTTC.

The chain carries TRBV2 and TRBJ1-5; D is unclear. Germline assignment: CDR1 SNHLY and CDR2 FYNNEI. V was trimmed by 6 bases and J by 0 bases, leaving 9 bases between them. The CDR3 spans 14 residues. The CDR3 spells CASRTSGSNQPQHF. The CDR3 coding sequence is TGTGCCAGCAGAACCTCGGGTAGCAATCAGCCCCAGCATTTT.